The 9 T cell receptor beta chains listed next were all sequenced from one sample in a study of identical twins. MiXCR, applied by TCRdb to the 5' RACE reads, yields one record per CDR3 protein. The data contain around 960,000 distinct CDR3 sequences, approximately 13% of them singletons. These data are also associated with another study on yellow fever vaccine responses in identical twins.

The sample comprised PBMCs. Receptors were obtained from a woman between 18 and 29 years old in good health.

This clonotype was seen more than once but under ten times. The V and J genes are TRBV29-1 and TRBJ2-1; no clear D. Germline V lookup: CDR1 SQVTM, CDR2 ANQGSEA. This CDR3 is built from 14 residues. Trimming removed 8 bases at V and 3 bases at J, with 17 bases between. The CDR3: CSIHASPIYNEQFF. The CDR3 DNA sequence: TGCAGCATTCACGCCTCCCCTATCTACAATGAGCAGTTCTTC.

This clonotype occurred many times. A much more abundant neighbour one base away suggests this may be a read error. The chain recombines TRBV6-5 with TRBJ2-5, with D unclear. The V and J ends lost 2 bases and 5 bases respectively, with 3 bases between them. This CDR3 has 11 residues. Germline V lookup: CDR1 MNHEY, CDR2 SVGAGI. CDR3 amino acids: CASSYAETQYF. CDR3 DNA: TGTGCCAGCAGTTACGCGGAGACCCAGTACTTC.

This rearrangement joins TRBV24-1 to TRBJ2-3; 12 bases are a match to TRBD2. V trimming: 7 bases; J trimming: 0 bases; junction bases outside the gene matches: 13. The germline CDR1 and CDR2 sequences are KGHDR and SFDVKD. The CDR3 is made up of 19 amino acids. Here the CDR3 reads CATSSPKLAGGTSTDTQYF. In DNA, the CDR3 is TGTGCCACCAGCTCCCCGAAGCTAGCGGGGGGGACTAGCACAGATACGCAGTATTTT.

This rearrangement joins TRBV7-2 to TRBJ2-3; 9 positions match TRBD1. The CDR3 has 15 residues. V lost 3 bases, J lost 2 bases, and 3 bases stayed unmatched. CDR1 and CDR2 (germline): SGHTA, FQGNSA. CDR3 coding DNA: TGTGCCAGCAGCTTGGGACAGGGTTTCACAGATACGCAGTATTTT. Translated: CASSLGQGFTDTQYF.

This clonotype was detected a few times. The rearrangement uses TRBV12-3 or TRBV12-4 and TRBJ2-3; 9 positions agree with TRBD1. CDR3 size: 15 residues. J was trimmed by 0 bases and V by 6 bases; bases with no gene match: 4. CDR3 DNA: TGTGCCAGCAGGTGGACAGGGGCGAGCACAGATACGCAGTATTTT. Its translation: CASRWTGASTDTQYF.

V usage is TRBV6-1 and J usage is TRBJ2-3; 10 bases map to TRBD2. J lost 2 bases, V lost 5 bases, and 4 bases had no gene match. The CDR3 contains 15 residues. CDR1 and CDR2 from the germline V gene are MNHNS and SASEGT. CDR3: CASSHGLADTDTQYF. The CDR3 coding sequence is TGTGCCAGCAGTCATGGACTAGCGGACACAGATACGCAGTATTTT.

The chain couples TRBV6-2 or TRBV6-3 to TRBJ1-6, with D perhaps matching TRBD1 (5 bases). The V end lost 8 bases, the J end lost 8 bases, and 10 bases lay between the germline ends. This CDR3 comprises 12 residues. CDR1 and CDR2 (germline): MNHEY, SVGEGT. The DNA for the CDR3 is TGTGCCAGCGCCGACAGAGATTCACCCCTCCACTTT. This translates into CASADRDSPLHF.

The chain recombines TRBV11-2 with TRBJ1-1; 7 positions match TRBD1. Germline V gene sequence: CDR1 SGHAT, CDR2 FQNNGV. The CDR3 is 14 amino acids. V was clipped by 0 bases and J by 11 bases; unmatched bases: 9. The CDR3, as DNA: TGTGCCAGCAGCTTAGAGGGACAGCCTCACGACGCTTTCTTT. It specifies CASSLEGQPHDAFF.

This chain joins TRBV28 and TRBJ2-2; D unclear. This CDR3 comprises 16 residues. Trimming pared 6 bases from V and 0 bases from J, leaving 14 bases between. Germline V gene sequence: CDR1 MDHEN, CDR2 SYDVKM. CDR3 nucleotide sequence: TGTGCCAGCAGATACGCGGTACGCCCGAACACCGGGGAGCTGTTTTTT. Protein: CASRYAVRPNTGELFF.